Shown below are 28 T cell receptor beta chains from a single sample sequenced in a study of cytomegalovirus exposure and HLA in healthy donors. PCR employed 60 Vbeta and 13 Jbeta primers. Clones were sequenced by immunoSEQ multiplex PCR, and TCRdb holds only the in-frame ones, with some missing. The top ten clones hold roughly 2.2% of a sample with 150,000 to 160,000 clones, around 68% of them seen once. The sequencing sample was made of PBMCs. These receptors all stem from a man aged 30 to 45 in good health and CMV-seronegative.

This chain joins TRBV7-7 and TRBJ2-5; 9 nucleotides line up with TRBD1. This CDR3 region has 17 residues. CDR1 is SSHAT, CDR2 FNYEAQ, per germline (reference sequence). J lost 5 bases, V lost 1 base, and 11 bases had no gene match. This chain's CDR3 is CASSLEGTGYLGETQYF. The DNA for the CDR3 is TGTGCCAGCAGCTTAGAGGGGACAGGGTATTTGGGCGAGACCCAGTACTTC.

V usage is TRBV2 and J usage is TRBJ2-2; weak D call: TRBD1 (5 bases). The CDR3 loop spans 16 amino acids. The V end lost 7 bases, the J end lost 6 bases, and 21 bases lay between the germline ends. Per germline, CDR1 SNHLY and CDR2 FYNNEI. CDR3 sequence (DNA): TGTGCCAGCAAAGTAGGGCAGGGATATGATCCCGGGGAGCTGTTTTTT. Translation: CASKVGQGYDPGELFF. The entire variable domain, with the rest obtained from reference TRBV2 and TRBJ2-2, is as follows: EPEVTQTPSHQVTQMGQEVILRCVPISNHLYFYWYRQILGQKVEFLVSFYNNEISEKSEIFDDQFSVERPDGSNFTLKIRSTKLEDSAMYFCASKVGQGYDPGELFFGEGSRLTVL.

V is TRBV27 and J is TRBJ1-1; possibly TRBD1 for D (6 bases). CDR1 is MNHEY, CDR2 SMNVEV, per germline (reference sequence). V lost 6 bases to trimming and J lost 0 bases, with 14 bases between them. The CDR3 extends over 15 amino acids. The CDR3 DNA reads TGTGCCAGCAGATCAAACAGGGTCATGAACACTGAAGCTTTCTTT. Amino acid sequence: CASRSNRVMNTEAFF.

The chain carries TRBV25-1 and TRBJ1-4, with D hard to call. This CDR3 contains 16 residues. Trimming removed 2 bases from V and 2 bases from J, with 12 bases in between. The germline CDR1 and CDR2 sequences are MGHDK and SYGVNS. CDR3 coding DNA: TGTGCCAGCAGTGAACGGTCAACGGGTACTAATGAAAAACTGTTTTTT. Protein product: CASSERSTGTNEKLFF.

The chain carries TRBV7-7 and TRBJ2-6; the match to TRBD1 covers 7 bases. Germline-derived CDR1 and CDR2 are SSHAT and FNYEAQ (reference sequence). The CDR3 loop spans 18 amino acids. After removal of 6 bases from V and 3 bases from J, the junction contained 14 bases not matched to a gene. CDR3 DNA: TGTGCCAGCAGGATTGACATGACAGGGTTGAATGGGGCCAACGTCCTGACTTTC. Translated, it gives CASRIDMTGLNGANVLTF.

The count of this clone is one. Written as DNA, the CDR3 is TGTGCCAGCAGTTGGACAGGGTTAATAAACACCGGGGAGCTGTTTTTT. This translates into CASSWTGLINTGELFF. The chain employs TRBV7-8 and TRBJ2-2, with TRBD1 matching over 8 bases. This CDR3 is 16 amino acids long. V lost 6 bases and J lost 2; bases outside the gene matches: 8. Per germline, CDR1 SGHVS and CDR2 FQNEAQ.

The gene calls are TRBV2 and TRBJ1-2; weak D call: TRBD1 (5 bases). The CDR3 covers 16 residues. In germline, CDR1 is SNHLY, CDR2 FYNNEI. V gave up 5 bases and J gave up 3 bases, with 19 bases separating them. CDR3 region: CASSQSRGGAYYGYTF. The DNA of the CDR3 is TGTGCCAGCAGTCAATCACGCGGAGGGGCTTACTATGGCTACACCTTC.

About this clone: This sample also contains other DNA sequences that code for the same CDR3. The V and J genes are TRBV5-4 and TRBJ2-7; 7 nucleotides match TRBD1. Per the germline V gene, CDR1 is SGHNT and CDR2 is YYREEE (reference sequence). V trimming: 2 bases; J trimming: 3 bases; junction bases outside the gene matches: 2. CDR3 length: 13 amino acids. The chain's CDR3 is CASSFPGGYEQYF. CDR3 DNA: TGTGCCAGCAGCTTTCCAGGGGGCTACGAGCAGTACTTC.

The chain employs TRBV5-1 and TRBJ2-5; D is possibly TRBD1 (6 bases). The J call may be in error: the DNA end matches TRBJ2-7 better. CDR3 length: 16 residues. The germline V gene has CDR1 SGHRS and CDR2 YFSETQ. This CDR3 reads CASSPATGRVAYEQYF. CDR3 nucleotide sequence: TGCGCCAGCAGCCCTGCCACAGGGCGGGTGGCCTACGAGCAGTACTTC.

This chain connects TRBV19 to TRBJ2-2, with 8 bases identical to TRBD2. CDR1 and CDR2 from the germline V gene are LNHDA and SQIVND (reference sequence). The CDR3 sequence is 15 residues long. After removal of 6 bases from V and 5 bases from J, the junction contained 8 bases not matched to a gene. The CDR3 spells CASSQAGDGTGELFF. In DNA, the CDR3 is TGTGCCAGTAGCCAAGCGGGGGACGGGACCGGGGAGCTGTTTTTT.

This clone has only a few counts. CDR3 sequence: CSVGRRGEKLFF. Written as DNA, the CDR3 is TGCAGCGTTGGAAGGAGGGGCGAAAAACTGTTTTTT. The V gene is TRBV29-1, the J gene TRBJ1-4, with D perhaps matching TRBD1 (5 bases). V dropped 4 bases and J dropped 8 bases, with 11 bases sitting between them. Germline V lookup: CDR1 SQVTM, CDR2 ANQGSEA. The CDR3 is made up of 12 amino acids.

This rearrangement joins TRBV2 to TRBJ2-7; TRBD1 agrees at 7 bases. J lost 3 bases, V lost 6 bases, and 2 bases had no gene match. The CDR3 covers 12 residues. CDR1 and CDR2 from the germline V gene are SNHLY and FYNNEI. The CDR3, as DNA: TGTGCCAGCAGGACAGGGAACTACGAGCAGTACTTC. It encodes CASRTGNYEQYF.

Comments on this clone: Other DNA sequences in the sample encode the same CDR3. V is TRBV5-1 and J is TRBJ2-2; possibly TRBD2 for D (5 bases). The V end lost 2 bases, the J end lost 5 bases, and 7 bases lay between the germline ends. Germline V CDR1 and CDR2: SGHRS, YFSETQ. The CDR3 totals 13 residues. The CDR3 here is CASSFTGTGELFF. In DNA, the CDR3 is TGCGCCAGCAGCTTCACGGGGACCGGGGAGCTGTTTTTT.

This chain links TRBV28 with TRBJ1-2; TRBD1 matches at 9 bases. The V and J ends lost 4 bases and 8 bases, in that order; junction bases with no gene match: 5. The germline V gene encodes CDR1 MDHEN and CDR2 SYDVKM. CDR3 length: 13 amino acids. The CDR3 region is CASSSDRGRGYTF. DNA of the CDR3: TGTGCCAGCAGTTCCGACAGGGGGAGAGGCTACACCTTC.

This chain uses TRBV27 with TRBJ2-1, with 7 bases fitting TRBD2. The germline CDR1 and CDR2 sequences are MNHEY and SMNVEV (reference sequence). Trimming cost V 10 bases and J 8 bases; bases outside gene matches: 11. This CDR3 region has 13 residues. The CDR3: CATEGLHTDEQFF. For the CDR3, the DNA is TGTGCCACCGAGGGACTACATACAGATGAGCAGTTCTTC.

This clone was observed a handful of times. V is TRBV7-9 and J is TRBJ2-3, with 10 nucleotides matching TRBD2. This CDR3 comprises 16 residues. CDR1 is SEHNR, CDR2 FQNEAQ, per germline (reference sequence). Trimming cost V 7 bases and J 6 bases; bases outside gene matches: 13. The CDR3: CASTMTGLATPDTQYF. As DNA, the CDR3 is TGTGCCAGCACCATGACGGGACTAGCGACCCCCGATACGCAGTATTTT.

CDR3 in amino acids: CASSLATGFFQGMANEKLFF. For the CDR3, the DNA is TGTGCCAGCAGCTTAGCTACGGGTTTCTTCCAGGGAATGGCTAATGAAAAACTGTTTTTT. The rearrangement joins TRBV7-8 to TRBJ1-4; D may be TRBD1 (5 bases). Germline CDR1 is SGHVS and CDR2 is FQNEAQ. V lost 0 bases to trimming and J lost 3 bases, with 23 bases between them. The CDR3 has 20 residues.

V is TRBV19 and J is TRBJ1-1; unclear D gene. V lost 3 bases and J 2 bases, leaving 10 bases between the germline ends. The germline CDR1 and CDR2 sequences are LNHDA and SQIVND (reference sequence). The CDR3 runs to 14 residues. CDR3 nucleotides: TGTGCCAGTAGTATTGGACCGGGAAACACTGAAGCTTTCTTT. As protein: CASSIGPGNTEAFF.

The rearrangement uses TRBV7-9 and TRBJ2-7; 9 positions match TRBD1. The CDR3 covers 18 residues. Germline V lookup: CDR1 SEHNR, CDR2 FQNEAQ (reference sequence). Trimming cost V 5 bases and J 5 bases; bases outside gene matches: 19. The CDR3 is CASSPRGGQGWMRNEQYF. CDR3 DNA sequence: TGTGCCAGCAGCCCCCGTGGCGGACAGGGGTGGATGAGGAACGAGCAGTACTTC.

The chain carries TRBV5-1 and TRBJ2-1, with 8 bases identical to TRBD1. Germline values: CDR1 SGHRS, CDR2 YFSETQ. The V and J ends lost 3 bases and 4 bases, in that order; junction bases with no gene match: 9. There are 16 residues in the CDR3. Here the CDR3 DNA reads TGCGCCAGCAGCTCCATTCAGGACAGGGCTTACAATGAGCAGTTCTTC. It yields the protein CASSSIQDRAYNEQFF. Full variable domain (missing parts from reference TRBV5-1 and TRBJ2-1): KAGVTQTPRYLIKTRGQQVTLSCSPISGHRSVSWYQQTPGQGLQFLFEYFSETQRNKGNFPGRFSGRQFSNSRSEMNVSTLELGDSALYLCASSSIQDRAYNEQFFGPGTRLTVL.

This clone was seen only a few times. The chain employs TRBV7-9 and TRBJ2-2; no clear D. V was shortened by 2 bases and J by 6 bases, with 4 bases between the two germline ends. The CDR3 runs 12 residues. CDR1 is SEHNR, CDR2 FQNEAQ, per germline (reference sequence). The CDR3 loop is CASSLSAGELFF. DNA of the CDR3: TGTGCCAGCAGCTTATCGGCCGGGGAGCTGTTTTTT.

This clone has just one count. This chain uses TRBV28 with TRBJ2-7; the match to TRBD1 covers 7 bases. The CDR3 loop spans 13 amino acids. Germline V CDR1 and CDR2: MDHEN, SYDVKM. The V and J ends lost 4 bases and 7 bases, in that order; junction bases with no gene match: 7. CDR3 sequence (DNA): TGTGCCAGCAGTTATTACAGGGGTGTAGAGCAGTACTTC. It yields the protein CASSYYRGVEQYF.

This rearrangement joins TRBV28 to TRBJ1-1, with TRBD1 identical over 8 bases. The CDR3 length is 15 residues. The junction had 7 bases not matched to a gene; V was cut back by 6 bases and J by 1 base. Germline values: CDR1 MDHEN, CDR2 SYDVKM. CDR3 sequence reads: CASRPRTGRNTEAFF. DNA of the CDR3: TGTGCCAGCAGACCCCGGACAGGGAGGAACACTGAAGCTTTCTTT.

The chain uses TRBV5-1 and TRBJ1-1, with D perhaps matching TRBD1 (6 bases). Trimming shortened V by 4 bases and J by 6 bases, and 10 bases separated the two germline ends. Germline CDR1 SGHRS, CDR2 YFSETQ. This CDR3 contains 12 residues. CDR3 amino acids: CASSLRGSEAFF. For the CDR3, the DNA is TGCGCCAGCAGCCTCAGGGGATCTGAAGCTTTCTTT. The entire variable domain, with the rest obtained from reference TRBV5-1 and TRBJ1-1, is as follows: KAGVTQTPRYLIKTRGQQVTLSCSPISGHRSVSWYQQTPGQGLQFLFEYFSETQRNKGNFPGRFSGRQFSNSRSEMNVSTLELGDSALYLCASSLRGSEAFFGQGTRLTVV.

The chain has TRBV6-4 and TRBJ2-3; possibly TRBD1 for D (5 bases). V was trimmed by 6 bases and J by 0 bases, leaving 13 bases between them. The CDR3 is 15 amino acids. Germline CDR1 reads MRHNA; CDR2 reads SNTAGT. This CDR3 reads CASSVQATSTDTQYF. For the CDR3, the DNA is TGTGCCAGCAGCGTACAGGCTACTAGCACAGATACGCAGTATTTT.

The chain joins TRBV19 to TRBJ1-6, with 9 positions matching TRBD1. Trimming at V came to 3 bases and at J to 0 bases, leaving 3 bases not matched to a gene. Germline V gene lookup returns CDR1 LNHDA and CDR2 SQIVND (reference sequence). The CDR3 length is 17 residues. The CDR3 protein is CASSIGTGISYNSPLHF. For the CDR3, the DNA is TGTGCCAGTAGTATTGGGACAGGGATCTCCTATAATTCACCCCTCCACTTT.

This clone is a singleton in its sample. The V gene is TRBV5-4, the J gene TRBJ1-2, with D perhaps TRBD1 (6 bases). V was clipped by 0 bases and J by 0 bases, with 9 bases between them. This CDR3 contains 15 residues. Looked up from germline, CDR1 is SGHNT and CDR2 is YYREEE (reference sequence). The CDR3 sequence is CASSLGTAPNYGYTF. CDR3 nucleotide sequence: TGTGCCAGCAGCTTGGGGACAGCGCCTAACTATGGCTACACCTTC.

This chain joins TRBV2 and TRBJ1-2; perhaps TRBD1 as D (5 bases). The CDR3 runs to 13 residues. V gave up 4 bases and J gave up 4 bases, with 10 bases separating them. Germline CDR1 SNHLY, CDR2 FYNNEI. In DNA, the CDR3 is TGTGCCAGCAGTGCGGGGGGGATCTATGGCTACACCTTC. This sequence encodes CASSAGGIYGYTF.